This T cell receptor beta chain was captured in a study of T cells expressing NK-cell markers. This CDR3 is 16 amino acids long. Germline V gives CDR1 SGHTA, CDR2 FQGNSA. TCRdb reprocessed the 5' RACE reads; each CDR3 protein has one entry and no DNA is given. The table for this sample gives over 200,000 distinct CDR3 sequences. Sequencing used blood T cells: a sorted CD56 or NKG2C T cell subset, CD4+ or CD8+ T cells, or bulk PBMC T cells (not recorded which). The clonotype comes from a man aged 18 to 30 in good health. This rearrangement joins TRBV7-2 to TRBJ2-1; TCRdb indicates TRBD2, and absent DNA this call remains unverified. Here the CDR3 reads CASSSGLTSSYNEKFF.